This T cell receptor beta chain was captured by sequencing in a study of OX40 agonist ivuxolimab in advanced cancers. The overall study: Having had anti-PD-1, anti-PD-L1 or anti-CTLA-4 therapy before was allowed, and roughly 38% had some.

Germline-derived CDR1 and CDR2 are MNHEY and SVGAGI. Trimming left V 6 bases short and J 1 base short, with 10 bases between. CDR3 size: 14 residues. Notes on this clone: Antigen: not known.

General study findings and limits: The expanded peripheral T cells' antigen specificity was not determined. Patients who responded partially at 0.1-3.0 mg/kg showed clonal expansion ranking among the lowest.

Measured with immunoSEQ multiplex PCR; TCRdb has only the in-frame clones, and not every one. The sample holds 70,000 or so clones; approximately 84% are singletons and the top ten take 15% to 20%. The chain combines TRBV6-5 with TRBJ1-5; D perhaps matches TRBD1 (5 bases). The source is an adult with an advanced solid tumor such as melanoma, head and neck, liver or kidney cancer. The sequencing used CD4+ or CD8+ T cells sorted from blood, collected in a trial of the OX40 agonist ivuxolimab. The CDR3 coding sequence is TGTGCCAGCAGGTTTCGGGGGAGCAATCAGCCCCAGCATTTT. The encoded protein is CASRFRGSNQPQHF.